Listed below are T cell receptor beta chains from one sample, sequenced in a study of T cell repertoires in cytomegalovirus infection. MiXCR, run by TCRdb on the reads, gives a single entry per CDR3 protein. Among approximately 70,000 distinct CDR3 sequences, just under 4% were seen once, and the ten largest hold about 22%. Sequenced input: PBMCs. The source is a human donor in good health (CMV status not recorded). Some clones in this sample may be carry-over from other donors' samples. The CDR3 runs from the conserved cysteine through the conserved F or W. The D gene is left open where the match is weak. The size field is filled for only some rows; it gives once, few, many or a size class.

j_call v_call cdr3_length d_call clone_size cdr3_aa cdr3_nt
TRBJ2-3 TRBV28 14 TRBD2 medium-sized CASSSLAGVDTQYF TGTGCCAGCAGCTCTCTAGCGGGAGTAGATACGCAGTATTTT
TRBJ2-7 TRBV12-3/TRBV12-4 13 - many CASSLTFSYEQYF TGTGCCAGCAGTTTAACATTCTCCTACGAGCAGTACTTC
TRBJ2-5 TRBV2 14 - many CASSEQLYQETQYF TGTGCCAGCAGTGAGCAGCTGTACCAAGAGACCCAGTACTTC
TRBJ2-7 TRBV6-1 14 - many CASYPGTDPYEQYF TGTGCCAGCTACCCCGGGACGGACCCTTACGAGCAGTACTTC
TRBJ1-2 TRBV7-4 15 - few CASSLASEHLYGYTF TGTGCCAGCAGCTTAGCGTCAGAACACCTATATGGCTACACCTTC
TRBJ1-1 TRBV6-8 14 - many CASTYSQGNTEAFF TGTGCCAGCACCTACTCTCAAGGGAACACTGAAGCTTTCTTT
TRBJ2-5 TRBV11-3 16 TRBD2 many CASSPRTSRYQETQYF TGTGCCAGCAGCCCGAGGACTAGCCGTTACCAAGAGACCCAGTACTTC
TRBJ2-5 TRBV7-2 15 TRBD2 many CASSPRLAGVVTQYF TGTGCCAGCAGCCCGAGACTAGCGGGAGTAGTGACCCAGTACTTC
TRBJ1-1 TRBV20-1 13 - many CSASLGNEAEAFF TGCAGTGCCTCCCTAGGGAACGAGGCTGAAGCTTTCTTT
TRBJ2-7 TRBV2 12 - many CASRDGPYEQYF TGTGCCAGCAGGGACGGTCCCTACGAGCAGTACTTC
TRBJ2-1 TRBV4-2 13 - many CASSQEIRYEQFF TGTGCCAGCAGCCAAGAGATTCGCTATGAGCAGTTCTTC
TRBJ1-4 TRBV19 13 - many CATIGANNEKLFF TGTGCCACCATAGGGGCGAATAATGAAAAACTGTTTTTT
TRBJ1-2 TRBV7-2 17 TRBD1 many CASSLRPGQGVSYGYTF TGTGCCAGCAGCTTACGTCCCGGACAGGGGGTATCCTATGGCTACACCTTC
TRBJ2-3 TRBV12-3/TRBV12-4 14 - many CASSRNRGTDTQYF TGTGCCAGCAGTAGGAACAGGGGCACAGATACGCAGTATTTT
TRBJ1-2 TRBV7-2 15 - many CASSLEGTIIYGYTF TGTGCCAGCAGCTTAGAAGGGACGATCATCTATGGCTACACCTTC
TRBJ2-1 TRBV7-8 15 - few CASSFVASDFNEQFF TGTGCCAGCAGCTTCGTGGCCTCCGACTTCAATGAGCAGTTCTTC
TRBJ2-3 TRBV29-1 14 TRBD1 many CSVTGGHFTDTQYF TGCAGCGTGACAGGGGGACATTTCACAGATACGCAGTATTTT
TRBJ1-2 TRBV7-2 12 - many CASSLLGYGYTF TGTGCCAGCAGCTTATTAGGCTATGGCTACACCTTC
TRBJ2-5 TRBV7-2 19 TRBD2 many CASSLGGGTSGRRRETQYF TGTGCCAGCAGCTTAGGCGGGGGAACTAGCGGGAGACGGAGGGAGACCCAGTACTTC
TRBJ1-3 TRBV7-8 15 - many CASSLQGNSGNTIYF TGTGCCAGCAGCCTGCAGGGTAACTCTGGAAACACCATATATTTT
TRBJ2-3 TRBV11-2 14 - many CASSFGPGTDTQYF TGTGCCAGCAGCTTCGGTCCGGGCACAGATACGCAGTATTTT
TRBJ2-1 TRBV14 15 - many CASSRPSPYRNEQFF TGTGCCAGCAGCCGCCCTTCACCCTATCGGAATGAGCAGTTCTTC
TRBJ1-1 TRBV19 13 TRBD1 many CASSTDRDTEAFF TGTGCCAGTAGTACGGACAGGGACACTGAAGCTTTCTTT
TRBJ1-1 TRBV7-9 13 TRBD1 many CASSLQGAVEAFF TGTGCCAGCAGCTTACAGGGGGCGGTTGAAGCTTTCTTT
TRBJ1-1 TRBV7-2 12 TRBD1 many CASNRGDTEAFF TGTGCCAGTAACAGGGGAGACACTGAAGCTTTCTTT
TRBJ2-3 TRBV7-8 13 - - CANSPHPTDTQYF TGTGCCAACAGCCCGCATCCAACAGATACGCAGTATTTT
TRBJ2-1 TRBV24-1 13 - many CATSDLGIGEQFF TGTGCCACCAGTGATTTAGGGATCGGTGAGCAGTTCTTC
TRBJ2-3 TRBV28 16 TRBD1 many CASSLAGTGSTDTQYF TGTGCCAGCAGTCTGGCGGGGACAGGGAGCACAGATACGCAGTATTTT
TRBJ1-6 TRBV7-2 15 TRBD1 many CASSSQQGWSSPLHF TGTGCCAGCAGCTCGCAACAGGGGTGGAGTTCACCCCTCCACTTT
TRBJ1-2 TRBV2 13 - many CASSDGVAYGYTF TGTGCCAGCAGTGACGGGGTGGCCTATGGCTACACCTTC
TRBJ2-6 TRBV12-3/TRBV12-4 16 - many CASSFGSGSGANVLTF TGTGCCAGCAGTTTCGGTAGCGGCTCTGGGGCCAACGTCCTGACTTTC
TRBJ1-6 TRBV7-9 16 - many CASSLAWQGSNSPLHF TGTGCCAGCAGCTTAGCCTGGCAGGGAAGTAATTCACCCCTCCACTTT
TRBJ1-5 TRBV7-2 13 - many CASSLAGIQPQHF TGTGCCAGCAGCTTAGCTGGGATTCAGCCCCAGCATTTT
TRBJ1-1 TRBV7-2 15 - many CASSLNSPMNTEAFF TGTGCCAGCAGCTTAAACAGCCCCATGAACACTGAAGCTTTCTTT
TRBJ2-5 TRBV7-2 13 TRBD2 many CASSTLAGKTQYF TGTGCCAGCAGCACCCTAGCGGGGAAGACCCAGTACTTC
TRBJ1-2 TRBV28 15 TRBD1 many CASSPQTGGAGGYTF TGTGCCAGCAGTCCACAAACAGGGGGCGCAGGTGGCTACACCTTC
TRBJ2-2 TRBV7-2 17 - many CASSLAVWLENTGELFF TGTGCCAGCAGCTTAGCTGTCTGGCTAGAGAACACCGGGGAGCTGTTTTTT
TRBJ2-1 TRBV20-1 15 TRBD2 many CSALPRDYALSEQFF TGCAGTGCTTTACCTCGGGACTACGCCCTGAGTGAGCAGTTCTTC
TRBJ2-2 TRBV7-8 14 - many CASSPGTYTGELFF TGTGCCAGCAGCCCCGGGACGTACACCGGGGAGCTGTTTTTT
TRBJ1-1 TRBV7-2 15 - many CASNSGWGPATEAFF TGTGCCAGCAATAGTGGGTGGGGGCCGGCCACTGAAGCTTTCTTT
TRBJ1-1 TRBV7-3 17 - medium-sized CASSLSSGGVKRTEAFF TGTGCCAGCAGCTTAAGCTCCGGGGGTGTGAAAAGGACTGAAGCTTTCTTT
TRBJ2-1 TRBV7-8 13 - many CASSLLRTNEQFF TGTGCCAGCAGCTTATTGAGGACCAATGAGCAGTTCTTC
TRBJ1-2 TRBV6-6 14 TRBD1 many CASSETTGLYGYTF TGTGCCAGCAGCGAAACGACAGGGCTCTATGGCTACACCTTC
TRBJ2-7 TRBV11-3 13 - many CASSLAKLYEQYF TGTGCCAGCAGCTTAGCAAAGCTCTACGAGCAGTACTTC
TRBJ1-1 TRBV4-1 14 - many CASSPQRGGIEAFF TGCGCCAGCAGCCCCCAAAGGGGGGGGATTGAAGCTTTCTTT
TRBJ2-4 TRBV7-2 13 - many CASSPGPGNIQYF TGTGCCAGCAGCCCGGGTCCTGGGAACATTCAGTACTTC
TRBJ2-5 TRBV12-3/TRBV12-4 13 - few CASSWSPAETQYF TGTGCCAGCAGTTGGTCCCCGGCGGAGACCCAGTACTTC
TRBJ1-6 TRBV7-2 14 - many CASSLPENNSPLHF TGTGCCAGCAGCCTTCCAGAGAATAATTCACCCCTCCACTTT
TRBJ2-3 TRBV7-2 16 - many CASSLGWGTPADTQYF TGTGCCAGCAGCTTAGGTTGGGGGACGCCAGCAGATACGCAGTATTTT
TRBJ2-3 TRBV7-2 16 TRBD2 many CASTARAGGAPDTQYF TGTGCCAGCACCGCGAGGGCCGGGGGGGCTCCAGATACGCAGTATTTT
TRBJ1-4 TRBV28 15 - many CASSPWQLRNEKLFF TGTGCCAGCAGCCCCTGGCAACTGAGAAATGAAAAACTGTTTTTT
TRBJ2-7 TRBV5-4 15 TRBD2 many CASSARDYGALEQYF TGTGCCAGCAGCGCCCGGGACTATGGGGCTCTCGAGCAGTACTTC
TRBJ2-1 TRBV11-2 16 TRBD1 many CASSSLRTGVDNEQFF TGTGCCAGCAGCTCGTTGAGGACAGGGGTCGACAATGAGCAGTTCTTC
TRBJ2-3 TRBV4-3 16 TRBD2 few CASSQGRAGRTDTQYF TGCGCCAGCAGCCAAGGAAGAGCGGGACGCACAGATACGCAGTATTTT
TRBJ2-7 TRBV10-2 13 - many CASSQQEIYEQYF TGCGCCAGCAGCCAACAGGAAATCTACGAGCAGTACTTC